This entry describes one T cell receptor beta chain. The antigen it recognizes is unknown. No base qualities exist here, and no much larger clone lies one base off it. One collaborating source in Seattle enrolled patients while the patients were actively infected and followed the patients over time throughout the course of disease. Whole blood was collected in K2EDTA tubes by collaborating institutions according to the institutions' own protocols. For TCRbeta analysis, collaborators shipped samples as frozen whole blood, isolated PBMCs, or DNA extracted from either of those sample types. The data were taken from a study of blood T cell repertoires in COVID-19 (dated by TCRdb to the early 2020s). Regarding the study in general: The collaborator samples originated in the United States, Italy and Spain and spanned the acute and convalescent phases of COVID-19. The material from the prospective study consisted of cDNA or gDNA derived from T cells, B-cell-depleted T cells, or PBMCs. Subjects who had been exposed to COVID-19, were actively infected with it, or had recovered from it provided the deeply sampled blood TCRbeta repertoires that made up the dataset. The repertoires were released in a freely available public database meant as a resource for research on the immune response to SARS-CoV-2. The samples were drawn from the first 160 participants of the ongoing ImmuneRACE study and from 1,254 subjects provided by 6 global collaborators. The sample metadata nearly always contained a de-identified subject ID, COVID-19 status, age in years and sex. Where available, HLA class I and class II types were taken from metadata supplied by the sample provider and were not determined by assay-based typing.

The immunoSEQ Assay, a bias-controlled multiplex PCR, was used to amplify TCRbeta CDR3 regions from genomic DNA. As for how the authors treated the data: Within the assay, amplification of reference gene primers was used to estimate how many nucleated cells each sample contained. To quantify the absolute abundance of each unique TCRbeta CDR3 rearrangement, sequence reads were collapsed and filtered. Productive Simpson clonality was computed per sample as the square root of Simpson's diversity index over productive rearrangements. Drawn from immuneACCESS, this table holds only the in-frame rearrangements with V and J called that TCRdb kept. Clones are partly lost; checked studies trace under half to an unresolved V gene and leave the rest unexplained. V and J calls and clone size are copied from that table; D and trimming were computed from the DNA. This sample gives about 170,000 clones in total; about 90% of them show up just once. The ten largest clones capture 4.8% of the sample.

The research as a whole found: The quantity of clinical and demographic metadata differed by source and by participant and was supplied without curation.

CDR3 length: 16 amino acids, cysteine to phenylalanine. Just CDR3 DNA is preserved here, 48 bases in frame from base 1. According to the germline V gene (reference sequence), CDR1 reads MNHEY and CDR2 reads SMNVEV. V is reduced by 3 bases and J by 0 bases, leaving a spacing of 9 bases between them. This receptor chain uses TRBV27 and TRBJ1-6; tentative D gene TRBD1, with 5 bases matching. The sample was peripheral blood. The source of this sequence is a man aged 25 to 40 with COVID-19, enrolled during active disease. The nucleotide sequence is TGTGCCAGCAGTTTCGGGGGACGCTCCTATAATTCACCCCTCCACTTT. This sequence encodes CASSFGGRSYNSPLHF.